One sample yielded the 2 T cell receptor beta chains listed below, sequenced in a study of blood T cell repertoires in COVID-19. The assay was immunoSEQ multiplex PCR, and TCRdb's table has in-frame clones only and misses some. The profile covers hundreds of thousands of clones, with roughly 90% appearing a single time and 8% to 9.5% taken by the ten largest. The sample comprised PBMCs or T cells enriched from blood (not recorded which). Every receptor here comes from a woman in her late teens or twenties who had recovered from COVID-19.

V and J are TRBV2 and TRBJ1-1; 8 bases align to TRBD1. Looked up from germline, CDR1 is SNHLY and CDR2 is FYNNEI. This CDR3 contains 15 residues. V shed 6 bases, J shed 4 bases, and the junction held 10 bases outside the gene matches. Here the CDR3 DNA reads TGTGCCAGCAGGGCGGACAGGGCACGAAGCACTGAAGCTTTCTTT. Translation gives CASRADRARSTEAFF. Using reference TRBV2 and TRBJ1-1 for the parts outside the CDR3, the full variable domain is EPEVTQTPSHQVTQMGQEVILRCVPISNHLYFYWYRQILGQKVEFLVSFYNNEISEKSEIFDDQFSVERPDGSNFTLKIRSTKLEDSAMYFCASRADRARSTEAFFGQGTRLTVV.

This rearrangement joins TRBV3-1 (or the pseudogene TRBV3-2) to TRBJ1-5, with D perhaps TRBD1 (6 bases). This CDR3 has 14 residues. The V end was cut by 3 bases, the J end by 5 bases, with 11 bases between. Germline V lookup: CDR1 LGHDT, CDR2 YNNKEL (reference sequence). The chain's CDR3 is CASSQTTGHQPQHF. The CDR3 region has the DNA TGTGCCAGCAGCCAGACCACAGGGCATCAGCCCCAGCATTTT.